This is a list of T cell receptor beta chains from one sample in a study of CD8+CD57+ T cells in acquired aplastic anemia. TCRdb reanalysed the reads using MiXCR and keeps one entry per CDR3 protein. Of 150,000 to 180,000 distinct CDR3 sequences listed, 52% are singletons. Material for sequencing was sorted CD4+, CD8+, or CD8+CD57+ T cells (not recorded which) from PBMCs. These receptors were obtained from a human donor with aplastic anemia. The CDR3 runs from the conserved cysteine through the conserved F or W. D genes are given only for firm matches. Some rows have no size entry. The others give once, few or many, or a class for an expanded clone.

j_gene | abundance | v_gene | d_gene | CDR3aa | CDR3nt
TRBJ2-2 | - | TRBV12-3/TRBV12-4 | - | CASSLDLAAGELFF | TGTGCCAGCAGTTTAGATCTAGCCGCCGGGGAGCTGTTTTTT
TRBJ1-4 | - | TRBV5-1 | TRBD1 | CASSLARTGLIGEKLFF | TGCGCCAGCAGCTTGGCCAGGACAGGGTTGATAGGGGAAAAACTGTTTTTT
TRBJ2-2 | - | TRBV15 | - | CATSRDRQPTRELFF | TGTGCCACCAGCAGAGATCGGCAGCCTACCAGGGAGCTGTTTTTT
TRBJ2-3 | - | TRBV24-1 | - | CATQRGPSTDTQYF | TGTGCCACCCAACGGGGGCCGAGCACAGATACGCAGTATTTT
TRBJ2-1 | few | TRBV11-2 | TRBD1 | CASSPRGISSYNEQFF | TGTGCCAGCAGCCCCAGGGGGATTAGCTCCTACAATGAGCAGTTCTTC
TRBJ2-3 | - | TRBV24-1 | - | CATSDLGQGNSDTQYF | TGTGCCACCAGTGATTTGGGGCAGGGAAATTCGGATACGCAGTATTTT
TRBJ1-1 | once | TRBV24-1 | TRBD1 | CASSAEEGASTEAFF | TGTGCCAGCAGCGCCGAGGAGGGGGCTAGCACTGAAGCTTTCTTT
TRBJ2-1 | - | TRBV5-1 | - | CASSLEGLYNEQFF | TGCGCCAGCAGCTTGGAGGGGCTCTACAATGAGCAGTTCTTC
TRBJ1-1 | - | TRBV2 | - | CASMGGAEAFF | TGTGCCAGCATGGGGGGGGCTGAAGCTTTCTTT
TRBJ2-1 | - | TRBV4-1 | TRBD2 | CASSLRTSGVVGEQFF | TGCGCCAGCAGCCTACGGACTAGCGGGGTGGTAGGAGAGCAGTTCTTC
TRBJ2-2 | many | TRBV7-3 | - | CASSLSTNTGELFF | TGTGCCAGCAGCTTAAGTACGAACACCGGGGAGCTGTTTTTT
TRBJ2-5 | - | TRBV15 | TRBD2 | CATSRLLAGGFETQYF | TGTGCCACCAGCAGGTTACTAGCGGGGGGGTTTGAGACCCAGTACTTC
TRBJ2-3 | - | TRBV2 | - | CASSEFDPTSTDTQYF | TGTGCCAGCAGTGAATTCGACCCTACTAGCACAGATACGCAGTATTTT
TRBJ1-6 | - | TRBV4-2 | - | CASSQSGINSPLHF | TGTGCCAGCAGCCAATCAGGGATTAATTCACCCCTCCACTTT
TRBJ2-7 | many | TRBV27 | - | CASSRQGGEQYF | TGTGCCAGCAGTCGTCAGGGGGGCGAGCAGTACTTC
TRBJ2-3 | - | TRBV27 | TRBD2 | CATRLAGVWDTQYF | TGTGCCACCCGACTAGCGGGGGTCTGGGATACGCAGTATTTT
TRBJ1-1 | - | TRBV15 | - | CATSRDRNTEAFF | TGTGCCACCAGCAGGGACAGGAACACTGAAGCTTTCTTT
TRBJ2-5 | many | TRBV9 | TRBD1 | CASSTGQGSGETQYF | TGTGCCAGCAGCACGGGACAGGGGTCGGGAGAGACCCAGTACTTC
TRBJ1-1 | once | TRBV20-1 | - | CSLGTPNTEAFF | TGCAGTCTAGGGACACCAAACACTGAAGCTTTCTTT
TRBJ2-5 | many | TRBV14 | TRBD1 | CASSPWTGSKGTQYF | TGTGCCAGCAGCCCTTGGACAGGTTCTAAGGGGACCCAGTACTTC
TRBJ2-7 | once | TRBV2 | TRBD1 | CAGRTGGYEQYF | TGTGCCGGGAGAACAGGGGGCTACGAGCAGTACTTC
TRBJ1-3 | - | TRBV2 | - | CASRQAGNTIYF | TGTGCCAGTCGACAGGCGGGAAACACCATATATTTT